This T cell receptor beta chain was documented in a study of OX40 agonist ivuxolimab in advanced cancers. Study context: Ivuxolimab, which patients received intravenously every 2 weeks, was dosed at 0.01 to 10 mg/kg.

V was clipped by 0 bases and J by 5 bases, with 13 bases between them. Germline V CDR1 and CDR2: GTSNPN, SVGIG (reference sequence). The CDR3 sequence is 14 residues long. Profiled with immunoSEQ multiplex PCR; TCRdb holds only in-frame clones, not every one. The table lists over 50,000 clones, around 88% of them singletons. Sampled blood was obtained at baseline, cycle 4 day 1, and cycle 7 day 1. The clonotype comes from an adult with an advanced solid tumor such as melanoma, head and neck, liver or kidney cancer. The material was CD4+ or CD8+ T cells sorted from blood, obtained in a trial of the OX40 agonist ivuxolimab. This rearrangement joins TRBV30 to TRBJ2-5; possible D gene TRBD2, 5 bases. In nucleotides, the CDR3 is TGTGCCTGGAGTGTAAGGCCTAGCTTGGAGACCCAGTACTTC. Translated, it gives CAWSVRPSLETQYF.